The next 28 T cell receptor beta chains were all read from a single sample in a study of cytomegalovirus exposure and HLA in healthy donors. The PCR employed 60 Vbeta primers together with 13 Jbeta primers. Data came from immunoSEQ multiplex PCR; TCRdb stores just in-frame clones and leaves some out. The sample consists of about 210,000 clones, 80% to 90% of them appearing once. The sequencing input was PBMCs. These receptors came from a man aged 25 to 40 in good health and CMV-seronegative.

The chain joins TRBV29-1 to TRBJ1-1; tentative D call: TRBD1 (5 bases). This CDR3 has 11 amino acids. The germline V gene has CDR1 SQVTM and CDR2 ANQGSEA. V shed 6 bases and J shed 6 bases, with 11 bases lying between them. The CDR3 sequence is CSVQGGAEAFF. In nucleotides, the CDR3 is TGCAGCGTCCAGGGAGGCGCTGAAGCTTTCTTT.

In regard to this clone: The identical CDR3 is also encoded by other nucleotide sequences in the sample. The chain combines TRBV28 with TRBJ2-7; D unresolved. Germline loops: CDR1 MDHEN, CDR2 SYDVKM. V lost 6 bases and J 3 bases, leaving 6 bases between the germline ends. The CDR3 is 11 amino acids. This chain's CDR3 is CASSSFYEQYF. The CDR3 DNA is TGTGCCAGCAGCTCTTTCTACGAGCAGTACTTC.

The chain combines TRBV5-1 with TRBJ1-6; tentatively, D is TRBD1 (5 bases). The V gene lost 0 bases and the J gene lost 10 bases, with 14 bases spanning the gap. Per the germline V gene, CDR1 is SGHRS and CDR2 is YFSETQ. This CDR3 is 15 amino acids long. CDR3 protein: CASSLAGSFRSPLHF. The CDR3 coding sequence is TGCGCCAGCAGCTTGGCAGGGTCTTTCAGATCACCCCTCCACTTT.

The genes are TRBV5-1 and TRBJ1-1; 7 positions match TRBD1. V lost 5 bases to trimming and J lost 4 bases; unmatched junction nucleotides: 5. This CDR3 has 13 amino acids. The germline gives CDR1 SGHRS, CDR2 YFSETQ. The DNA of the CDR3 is TGCGCCAGCAGTAGGACAGGCCCCACTGAAGCTTTCTTT. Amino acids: CASSRTGPTEAFF.

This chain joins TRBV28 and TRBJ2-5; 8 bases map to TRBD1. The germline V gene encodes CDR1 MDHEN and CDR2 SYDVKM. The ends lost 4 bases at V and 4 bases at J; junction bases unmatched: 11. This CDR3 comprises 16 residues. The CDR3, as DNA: TGTGCCAGCAGTTCCCCCTATCGGACAGGGTTAGAGACCCAGTACTTC. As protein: CASSSPYRTGLETQYF. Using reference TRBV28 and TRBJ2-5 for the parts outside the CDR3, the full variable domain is DVKVTQSSRYLVKRTGEKVFLECVQDMDHENMFWYRQDPGLGLRLIYFSYDVKMKEKGDIPEGYSVSREKKERFSLILESASTNQTSMYLCASSSPYRTGLETQYFGPGTRLLVL.

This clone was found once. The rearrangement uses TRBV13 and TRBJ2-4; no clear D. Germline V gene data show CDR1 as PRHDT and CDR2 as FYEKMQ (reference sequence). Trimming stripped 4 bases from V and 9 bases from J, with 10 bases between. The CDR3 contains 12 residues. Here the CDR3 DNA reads TGTGCCAGCAGCTCTAGAAGAGGCATTCAGTACTTC. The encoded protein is CASSSRRGIQYF.

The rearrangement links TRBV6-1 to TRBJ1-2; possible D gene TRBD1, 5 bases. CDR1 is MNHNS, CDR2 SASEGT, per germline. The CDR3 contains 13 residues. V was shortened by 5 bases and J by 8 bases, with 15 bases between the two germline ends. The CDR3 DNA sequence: TGTGCCAGCAGTTCCGATCAGGGCTGGGGCTACACCTTC. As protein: CASSSDQGWGYTF.

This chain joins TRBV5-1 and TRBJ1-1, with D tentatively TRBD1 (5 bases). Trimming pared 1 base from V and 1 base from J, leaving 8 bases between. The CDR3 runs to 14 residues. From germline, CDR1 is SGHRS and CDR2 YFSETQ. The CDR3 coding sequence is TGCGCCAGCAGCTTGCAGGGAGGGAACACTGAAGCTTTCTTT. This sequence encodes CASSLQGGNTEAFF.

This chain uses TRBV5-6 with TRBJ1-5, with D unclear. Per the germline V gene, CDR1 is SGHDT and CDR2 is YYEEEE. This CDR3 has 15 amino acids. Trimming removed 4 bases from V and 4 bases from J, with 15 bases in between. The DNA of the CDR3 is TGTGCCAGCAGCAGCTCCTACCGGGGAAATCAGCCCCAGCATTTT. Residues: CASSSSYRGNQPQHF.

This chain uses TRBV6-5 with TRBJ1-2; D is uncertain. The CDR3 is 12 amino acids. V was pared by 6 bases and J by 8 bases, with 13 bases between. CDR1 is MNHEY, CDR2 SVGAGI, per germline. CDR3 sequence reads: CASRPHTQGYTF. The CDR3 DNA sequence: TGTGCCAGCAGGCCCCACACCCAAGGCTACACCTTC.

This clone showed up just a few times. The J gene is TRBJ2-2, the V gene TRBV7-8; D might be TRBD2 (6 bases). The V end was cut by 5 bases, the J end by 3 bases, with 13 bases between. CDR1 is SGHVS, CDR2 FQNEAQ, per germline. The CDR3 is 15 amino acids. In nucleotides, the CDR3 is TGTGCCAGCAGCAAGGGACTCCTCTACACCGGGGAGCTGTTTTTT. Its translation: CASSKGLLYTGELFF.

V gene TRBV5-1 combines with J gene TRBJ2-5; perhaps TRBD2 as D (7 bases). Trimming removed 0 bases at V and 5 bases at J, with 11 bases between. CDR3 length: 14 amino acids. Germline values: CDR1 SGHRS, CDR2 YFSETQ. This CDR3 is CASSLVAGAETQYF. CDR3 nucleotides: TGCGCCAGCAGCTTGGTGGCGGGGGCGGAGACCCAGTACTTC. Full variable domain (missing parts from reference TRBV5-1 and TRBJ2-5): KAGVTQTPRYLIKTRGQQVTLSCSPISGHRSVSWYQQTPGQGLQFLFEYFSETQRNKGNFPGRFSGRQFSNSRSEMNVSTLELGDSALYLCASSLVAGAETQYFGPGTRLLVL.

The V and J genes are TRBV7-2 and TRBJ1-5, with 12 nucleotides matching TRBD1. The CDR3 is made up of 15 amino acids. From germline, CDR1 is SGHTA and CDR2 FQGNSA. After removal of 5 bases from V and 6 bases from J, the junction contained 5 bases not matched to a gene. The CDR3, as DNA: TGTGCCAGCAGCCCTGGGACAGGGGGCTTTCAGCCCCAGCATTTT. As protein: CASSPGTGGFQPQHF. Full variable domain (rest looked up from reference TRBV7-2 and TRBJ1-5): GAGVSQSPSNKVTEKGKDVELRCDPISGHTALYWYRQSLGQGLEFLIYFQGNSAPDKSGLPSDRFSAERTGGSVSTLTIQRTQQEDSAVYLCASSPGTGGFQPQHFGDGTRLSIL.

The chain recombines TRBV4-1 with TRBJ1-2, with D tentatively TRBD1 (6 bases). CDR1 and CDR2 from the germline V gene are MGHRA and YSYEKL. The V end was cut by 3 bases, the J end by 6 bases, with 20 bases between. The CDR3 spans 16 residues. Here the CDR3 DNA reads TGCGCCAGCAGCCAGAGGGGGGGAGGGTCTATAGATGGCTACACCTTC. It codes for CASSQRGGGSIDGYTF.

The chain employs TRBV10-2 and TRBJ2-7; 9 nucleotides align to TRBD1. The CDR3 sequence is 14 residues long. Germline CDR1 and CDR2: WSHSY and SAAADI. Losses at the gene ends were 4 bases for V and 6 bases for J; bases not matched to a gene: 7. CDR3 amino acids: CASSAGTGTSEQYF. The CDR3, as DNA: TGCGCCAGCAGTGCCGGGACAGGGACCTCCGAGCAGTACTTC.

The CDR3: CASSAGTPGANYGYTF. The CDR3 DNA is TGTGCCAGCAGCGCCGGGACTCCCGGGGCTAACTATGGCTACACCTTC. J is TRBJ1-2 and V is TRBV7-9, with D possibly TRBD1 on 5 matching bases. The CDR3 loop spans 16 amino acids. The germline CDR1 and CDR2 sequences are SEHNR and FQNEAQ (reference sequence). V was shortened by 5 bases and J by 0 bases, with 16 bases between the two germline ends.

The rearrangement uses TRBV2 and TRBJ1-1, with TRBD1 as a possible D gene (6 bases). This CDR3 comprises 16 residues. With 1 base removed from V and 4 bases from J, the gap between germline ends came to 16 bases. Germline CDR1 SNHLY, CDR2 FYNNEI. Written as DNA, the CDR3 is TGTGCCAGCAGTGAAGTGGGCGCAGGGGCCTTCACTGAAGCTTTCTTT. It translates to CASSEVGAGAFTEAFF.

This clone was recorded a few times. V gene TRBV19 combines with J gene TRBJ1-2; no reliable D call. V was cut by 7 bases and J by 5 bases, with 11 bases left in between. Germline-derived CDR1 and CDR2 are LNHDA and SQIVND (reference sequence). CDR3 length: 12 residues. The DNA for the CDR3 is TGTGCCAGTATTAGTCCCGCATATGGCTACACCTTC. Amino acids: CASISPAYGYTF. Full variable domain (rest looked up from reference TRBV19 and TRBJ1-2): DGGITQSPKYLFRKEGQNVTLSCEQNLNHDAMYWYRQDPGQGLRLIYYSQIVNDFQKGDIAEGYSVSREKKESFPLTVTSAQKNPTAFYLCASISPAYGYTFGSGTRLTVV.

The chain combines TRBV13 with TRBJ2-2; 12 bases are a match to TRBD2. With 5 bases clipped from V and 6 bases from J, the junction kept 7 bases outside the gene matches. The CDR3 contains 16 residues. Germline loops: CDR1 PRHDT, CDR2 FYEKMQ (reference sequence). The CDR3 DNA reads TGTGCCAGCAGCGAAAGACTAGCGGGGGACCCCGGGGAGCTGTTTTTT. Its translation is CASSERLAGDPGELFF.

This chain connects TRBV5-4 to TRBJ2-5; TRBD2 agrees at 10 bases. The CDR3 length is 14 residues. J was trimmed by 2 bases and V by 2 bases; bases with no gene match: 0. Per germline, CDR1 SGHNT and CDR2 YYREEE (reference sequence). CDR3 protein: CASSLAGGQETQYF. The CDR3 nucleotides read TGTGCCAGCAGCTTAGCGGGGGGGCAAGAGACCCAGTACTTC.

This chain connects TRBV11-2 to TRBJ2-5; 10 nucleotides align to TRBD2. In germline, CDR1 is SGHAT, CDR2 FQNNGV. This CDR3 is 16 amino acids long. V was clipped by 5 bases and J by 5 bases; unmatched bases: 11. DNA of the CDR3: TGTGCCAGCAGCGGTCTAGCGGGGGCCGGCGAGGAGACCCAGTACTTC. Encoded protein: CASSGLAGAGEETQYF.

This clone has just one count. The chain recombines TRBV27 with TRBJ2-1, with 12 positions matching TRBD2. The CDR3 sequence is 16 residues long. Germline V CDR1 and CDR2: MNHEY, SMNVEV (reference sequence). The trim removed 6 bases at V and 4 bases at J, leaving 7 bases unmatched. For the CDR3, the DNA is TGTGCCAGCAGGACGCCTGGGACTAGCGGGTACAATGAGCAGTTCTTC. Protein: CASRTPGTSGYNEQFF.

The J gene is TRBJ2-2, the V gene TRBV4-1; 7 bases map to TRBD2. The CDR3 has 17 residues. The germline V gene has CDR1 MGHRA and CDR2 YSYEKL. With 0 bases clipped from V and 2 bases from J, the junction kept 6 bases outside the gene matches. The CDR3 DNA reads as TGCGCCAGCAGCCAAGAATTCACTAGCGCCAACACCGGGGAGCTGTTTTTT. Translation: CASSQEFTSANTGELFF.

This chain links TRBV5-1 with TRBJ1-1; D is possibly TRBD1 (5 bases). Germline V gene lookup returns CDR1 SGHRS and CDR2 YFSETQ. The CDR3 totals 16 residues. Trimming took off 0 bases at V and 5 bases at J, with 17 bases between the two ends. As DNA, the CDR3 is TGCGCCAGCAGCTTGGCGGCGCAGGGTCCCCCAACTGAAGCTTTCTTT. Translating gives CASSLAAQGPPTEAFF.

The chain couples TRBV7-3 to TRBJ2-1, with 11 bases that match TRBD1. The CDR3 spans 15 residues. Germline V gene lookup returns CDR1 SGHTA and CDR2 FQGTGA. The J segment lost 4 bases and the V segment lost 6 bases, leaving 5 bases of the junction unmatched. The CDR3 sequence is CASSPGTGGYNEQFF. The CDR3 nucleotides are TGTGCCAGCAGTCCCGGGACAGGGGGGTACAATGAGCAGTTCTTC.

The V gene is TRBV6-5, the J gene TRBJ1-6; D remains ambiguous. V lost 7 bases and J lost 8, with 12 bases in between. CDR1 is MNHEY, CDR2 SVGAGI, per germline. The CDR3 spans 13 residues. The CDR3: CASTKALYSPLHF. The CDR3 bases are TGTGCCAGCACAAAAGCTCTCTATTCACCCCTCCACTTT.

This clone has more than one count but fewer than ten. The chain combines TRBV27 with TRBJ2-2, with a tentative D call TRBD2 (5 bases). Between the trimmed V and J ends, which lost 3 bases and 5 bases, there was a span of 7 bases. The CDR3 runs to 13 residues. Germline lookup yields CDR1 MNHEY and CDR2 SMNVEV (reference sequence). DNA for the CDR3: TGTGCCAGCAGTTTGAGGGCGACCGGGGAGCTGTTTTTT. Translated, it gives CASSLRATGELFF.

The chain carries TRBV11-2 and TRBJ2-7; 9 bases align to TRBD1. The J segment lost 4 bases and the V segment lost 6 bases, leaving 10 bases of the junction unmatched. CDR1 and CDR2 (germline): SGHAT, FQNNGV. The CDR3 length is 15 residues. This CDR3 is CASSSSGTGLYEQYF. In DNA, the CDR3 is TGTGCCAGCAGTTCGTCCGGGACAGGGTTGTACGAGCAGTACTTC.